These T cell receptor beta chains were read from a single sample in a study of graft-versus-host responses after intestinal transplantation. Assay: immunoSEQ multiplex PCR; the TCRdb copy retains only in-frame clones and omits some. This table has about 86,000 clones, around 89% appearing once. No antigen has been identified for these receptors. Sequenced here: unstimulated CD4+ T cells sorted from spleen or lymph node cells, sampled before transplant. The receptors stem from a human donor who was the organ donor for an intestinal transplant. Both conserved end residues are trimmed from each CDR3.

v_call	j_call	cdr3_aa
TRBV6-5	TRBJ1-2	ASSSTKTNYGYT
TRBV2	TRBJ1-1	ASREQGSTEAF
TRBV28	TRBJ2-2	ASSDGTSGRRVGGELF
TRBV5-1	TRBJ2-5	ASSFGSQETQY
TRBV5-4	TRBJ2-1	ASSFREFPYNEQF
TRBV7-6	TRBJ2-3	ASSLAGQGTDTQY
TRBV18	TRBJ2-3	ASSPRTGVGTDTQY
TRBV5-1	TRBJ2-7	ASSQNRQGSDEQY
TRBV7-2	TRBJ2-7	ASSLGHSGSAGEQY
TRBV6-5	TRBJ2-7	ASSRTSGYEQY
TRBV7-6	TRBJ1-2	ASRSTGDPYGYT
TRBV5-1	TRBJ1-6	ASSWDTDNSPLH
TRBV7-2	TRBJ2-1	ASSRGAGGPTQGEQF
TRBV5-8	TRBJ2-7	ASTAWVRRDGAYEQY
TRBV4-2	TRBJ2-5	ASSPGGDPQETQY
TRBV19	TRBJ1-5	ASSTQRNQPQH
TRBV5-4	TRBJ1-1	ASSPGTGRGDPTSF
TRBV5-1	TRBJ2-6	ASSPGDSSGANVLT
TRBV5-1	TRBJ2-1	ASSLDFSYNEQF
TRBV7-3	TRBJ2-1	ASSPWTGNNEQF
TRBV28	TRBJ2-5	ATKDRAWGASGIETQY
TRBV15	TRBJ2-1	ATRPGQGKASYNEQF
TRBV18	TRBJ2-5	ASSLRQGTLETQY
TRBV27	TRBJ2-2	ASSLRGTGDVGTGELF
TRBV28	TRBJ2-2	ASSRLAGAGELF
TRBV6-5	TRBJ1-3	ASRSAGNTIY
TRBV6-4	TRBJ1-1	ASMVDRPNTEAF
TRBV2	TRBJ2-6	ASSERVSGANVLT
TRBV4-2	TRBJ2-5	ASSQARGTSSPGQETQY
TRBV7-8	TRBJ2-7	ASSFNEDEQY
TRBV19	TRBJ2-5	ASSITGGLREETQY
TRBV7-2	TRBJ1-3	ASSLVVRDRLASGNTIY
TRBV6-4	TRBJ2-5	ASSATGTSEETQY
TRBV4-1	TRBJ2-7	ASSPQIGSPYEQY
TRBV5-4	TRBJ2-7	ASSRALAGSYEQY
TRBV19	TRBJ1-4	ASVPGGKYNEKLF
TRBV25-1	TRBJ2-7	ASSVGGSSYEQY
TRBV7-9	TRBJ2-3	ASSLAPGTGYADTQY
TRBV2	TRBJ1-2	ANWRGSNTNYGYT
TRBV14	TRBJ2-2	ASNGLGSRELF
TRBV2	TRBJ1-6	ASRGQDNSPLH
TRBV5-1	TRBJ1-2	ASSSGQGRGYGYT
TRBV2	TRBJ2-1	ASTHAGLAGRASSYNEQF
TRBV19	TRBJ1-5	ASHEPPKPQH
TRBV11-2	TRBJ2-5	ASSLRGGAGQETQY
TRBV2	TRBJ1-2	ASRGQGAGYGYT
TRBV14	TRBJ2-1	ASSPGEAGGLYNEQF